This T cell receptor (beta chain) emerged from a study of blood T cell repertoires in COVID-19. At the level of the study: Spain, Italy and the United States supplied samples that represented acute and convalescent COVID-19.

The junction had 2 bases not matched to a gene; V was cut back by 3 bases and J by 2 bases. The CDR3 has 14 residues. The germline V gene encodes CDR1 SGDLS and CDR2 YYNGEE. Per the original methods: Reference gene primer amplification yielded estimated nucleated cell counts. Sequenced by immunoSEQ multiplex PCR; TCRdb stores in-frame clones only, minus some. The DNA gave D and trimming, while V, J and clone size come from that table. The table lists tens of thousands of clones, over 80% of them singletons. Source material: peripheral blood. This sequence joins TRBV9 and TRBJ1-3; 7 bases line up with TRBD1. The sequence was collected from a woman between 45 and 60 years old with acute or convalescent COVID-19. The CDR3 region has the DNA TGTGCCAGCAGCGGAACAGGGGCTGGAAACACCATATATTTT. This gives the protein CASSGTGAGNTIYF.